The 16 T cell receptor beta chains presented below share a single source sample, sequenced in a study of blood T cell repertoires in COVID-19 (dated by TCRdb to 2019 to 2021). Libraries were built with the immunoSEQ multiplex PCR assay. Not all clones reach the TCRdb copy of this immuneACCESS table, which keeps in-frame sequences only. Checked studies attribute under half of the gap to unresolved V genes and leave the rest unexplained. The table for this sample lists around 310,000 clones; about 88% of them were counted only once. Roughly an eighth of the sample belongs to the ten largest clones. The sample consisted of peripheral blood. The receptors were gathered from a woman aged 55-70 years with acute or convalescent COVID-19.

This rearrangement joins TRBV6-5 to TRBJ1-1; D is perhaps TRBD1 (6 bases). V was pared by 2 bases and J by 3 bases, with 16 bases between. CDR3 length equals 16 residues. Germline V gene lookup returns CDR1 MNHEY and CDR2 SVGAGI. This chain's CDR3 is CASSYSSRGRDTEAFF. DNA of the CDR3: TGTGCCAGCAGTTACAGTAGTAGGGGGAGGGACACTGAAGCTTTCTTT.

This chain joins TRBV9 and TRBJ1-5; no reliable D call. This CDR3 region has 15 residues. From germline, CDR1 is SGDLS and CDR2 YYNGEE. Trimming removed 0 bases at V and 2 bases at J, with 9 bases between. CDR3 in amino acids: CASSVGALGNQPQHF. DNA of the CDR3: TGTGCCAGCAGCGTAGGGGCCCTCGGCAATCAGCCCCAGCATTTT.

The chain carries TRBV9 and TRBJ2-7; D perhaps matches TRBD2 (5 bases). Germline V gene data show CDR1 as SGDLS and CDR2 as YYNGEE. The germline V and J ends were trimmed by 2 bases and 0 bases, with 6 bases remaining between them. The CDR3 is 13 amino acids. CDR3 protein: CASSVGSSYEQYF. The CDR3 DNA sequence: TGTGCCAGCAGCGTGGGGAGCTCCTACGAGCAGTACTTC. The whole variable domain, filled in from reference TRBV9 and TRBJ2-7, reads DSGVTQTPKHLITATGQRVTLRCSPRSGDLSVYWYQQSLDQGLQFLIQYYNGEERAKGNILERFSAQQFPDLHSELNLSSLELGDSALYFCASSVGSSYEQYFGPGTRLTVT.

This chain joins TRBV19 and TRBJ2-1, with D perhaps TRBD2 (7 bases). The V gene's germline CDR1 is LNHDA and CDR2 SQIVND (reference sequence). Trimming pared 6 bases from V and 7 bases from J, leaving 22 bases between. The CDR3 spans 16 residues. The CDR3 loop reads CASRVLGWGGNNEQFF. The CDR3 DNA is TGTGCCAGTAGGGTCTTAGGTTGGGGGGGCAATAATGAGCAGTTCTTC.

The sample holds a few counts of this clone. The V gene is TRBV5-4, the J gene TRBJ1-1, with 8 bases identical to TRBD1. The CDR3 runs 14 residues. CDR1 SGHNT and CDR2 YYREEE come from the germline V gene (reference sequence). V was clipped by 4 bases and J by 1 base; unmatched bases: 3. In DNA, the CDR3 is TGTGCCAGCAGCCCCGGACAGGGGAACACTGAAGCTTTCTTT. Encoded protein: CASSPGQGNTEAFF.

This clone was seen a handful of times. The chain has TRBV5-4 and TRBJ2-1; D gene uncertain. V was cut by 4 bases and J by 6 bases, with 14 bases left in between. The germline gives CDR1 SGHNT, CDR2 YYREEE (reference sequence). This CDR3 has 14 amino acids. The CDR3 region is CASSPPIDTNEQFF. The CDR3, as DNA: TGTGCCAGCAGCCCCCCAATAGACACCAATGAGCAGTTCTTC.

The CDR3 nucleotides read TGTGCCAGCTCATTACGGGACAGCTACGAGCAGTACTTC. This sequence encodes CASSLRDSYEQYF. The gene calls are TRBV18 and TRBJ2-7; TRBD1 matches at 7 bases. The germline V gene has CDR1 KGHSH and CDR2 LQKENI. The V gene end was trimmed by 5 bases and the J gene end by 3 bases; junction bases not matched to a gene: 4. The CDR3 extends over 13 amino acids.

CDR3 region: CAIANSVREEQYF. The CDR3 DNA is TGTGCCATCGCGAACTCCGTACGCGAGGAGCAGTACTTC. The chain joins TRBV28 to TRBJ2-7; D is unresolved. This CDR3 spans 13 amino acids. Trimming removed 10 bases from V and 7 bases from J, with 20 bases in between. Germline-derived CDR1 and CDR2 are MDHEN and SYDVKM.

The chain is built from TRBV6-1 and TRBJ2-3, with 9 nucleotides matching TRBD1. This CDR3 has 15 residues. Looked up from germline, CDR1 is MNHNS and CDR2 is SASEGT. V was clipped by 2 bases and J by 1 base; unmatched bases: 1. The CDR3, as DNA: TGTGCCAGCAGTGAATGGGACAGGGGCACAGATACGCAGTATTTT. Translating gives CASSEWDRGTDTQYF.

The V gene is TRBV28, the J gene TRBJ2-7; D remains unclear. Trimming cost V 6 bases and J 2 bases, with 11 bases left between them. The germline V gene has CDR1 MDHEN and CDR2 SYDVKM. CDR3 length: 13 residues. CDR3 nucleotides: TGTGCCAGCAGAAACACAGTTACCTACGAGCAGTACTTC. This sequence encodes CASRNTVTYEQYF. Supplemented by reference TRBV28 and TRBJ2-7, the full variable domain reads DVKVTQSSRYLVKRTGEKVFLECVQDMDHENMFWYRQDPGLGLRLIYFSYDVKMKEKGDIPEGYSVSREKKERFSLILESASTNQTSMYLCASRNTVTYEQYFGPGTRLTVT.

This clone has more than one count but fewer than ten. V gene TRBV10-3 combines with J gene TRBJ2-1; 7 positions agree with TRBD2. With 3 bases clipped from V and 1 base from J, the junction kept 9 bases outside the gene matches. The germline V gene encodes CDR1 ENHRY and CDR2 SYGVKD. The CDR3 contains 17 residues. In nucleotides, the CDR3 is TGTGCCATCAGTGACCCGAGGCGGGAGTTGTCCTACAATGAGCAGTTCTTC. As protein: CAISDPRRELSYNEQFF.

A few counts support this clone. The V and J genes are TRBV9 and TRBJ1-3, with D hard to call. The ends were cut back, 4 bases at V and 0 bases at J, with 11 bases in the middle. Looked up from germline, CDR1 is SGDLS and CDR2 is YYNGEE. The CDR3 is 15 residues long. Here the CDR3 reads CASSMTDYSGNTIYF. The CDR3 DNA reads TGTGCCAGCAGCATGACCGACTACTCTGGAAACACCATATATTTT.

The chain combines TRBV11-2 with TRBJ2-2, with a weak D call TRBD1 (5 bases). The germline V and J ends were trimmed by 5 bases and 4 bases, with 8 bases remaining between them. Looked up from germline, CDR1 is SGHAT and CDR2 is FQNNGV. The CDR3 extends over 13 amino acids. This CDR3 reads CASSPRATGELFF. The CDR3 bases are TGTGCCAGCAGCCCCAGGGCCACCGGGGAGCTGTTTTTT.

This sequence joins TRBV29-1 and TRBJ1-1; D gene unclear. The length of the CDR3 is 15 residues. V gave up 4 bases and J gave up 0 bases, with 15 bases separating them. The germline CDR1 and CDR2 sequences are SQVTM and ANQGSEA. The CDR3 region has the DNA TGCAGCGTTGGCAGCGATTTCGGGATGAACACTGAAGCTTTCTTT. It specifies CSVGSDFGMNTEAFF.

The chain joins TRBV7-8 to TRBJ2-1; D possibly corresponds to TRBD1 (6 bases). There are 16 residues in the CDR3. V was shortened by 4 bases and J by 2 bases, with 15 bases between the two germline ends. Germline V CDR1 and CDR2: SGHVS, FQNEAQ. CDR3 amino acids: CASSYLDSEPYNEQFF. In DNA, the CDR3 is TGTGCCAGCAGCTACCTGGACAGCGAACCCTACAATGAGCAGTTCTTC.

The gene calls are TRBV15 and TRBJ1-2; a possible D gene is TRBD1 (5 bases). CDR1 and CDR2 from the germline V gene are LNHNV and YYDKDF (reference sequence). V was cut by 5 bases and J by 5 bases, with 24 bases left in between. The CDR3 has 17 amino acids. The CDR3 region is CATSYDRKVIPGYGYTF. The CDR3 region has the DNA TGTGCCACCAGCTACGACAGAAAAGTTATCCCTGGGTATGGCTACACCTTC.